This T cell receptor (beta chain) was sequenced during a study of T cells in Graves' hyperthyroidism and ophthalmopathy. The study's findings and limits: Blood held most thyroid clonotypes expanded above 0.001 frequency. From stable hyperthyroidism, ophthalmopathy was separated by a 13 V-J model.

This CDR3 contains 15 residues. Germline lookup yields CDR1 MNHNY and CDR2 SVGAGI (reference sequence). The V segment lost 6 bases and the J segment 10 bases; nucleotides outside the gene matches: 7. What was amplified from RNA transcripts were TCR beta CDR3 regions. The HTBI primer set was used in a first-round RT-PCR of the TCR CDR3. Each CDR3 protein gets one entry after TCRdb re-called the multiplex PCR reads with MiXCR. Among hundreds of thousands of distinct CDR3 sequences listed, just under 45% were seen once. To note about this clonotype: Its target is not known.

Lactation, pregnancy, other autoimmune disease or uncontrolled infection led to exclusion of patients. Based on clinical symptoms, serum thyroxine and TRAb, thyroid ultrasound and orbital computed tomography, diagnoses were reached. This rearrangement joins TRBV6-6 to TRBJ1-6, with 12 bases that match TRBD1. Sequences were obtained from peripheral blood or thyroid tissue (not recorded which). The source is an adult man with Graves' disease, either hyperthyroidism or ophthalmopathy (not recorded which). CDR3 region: CASRSGQGAESPLHF. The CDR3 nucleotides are TGTGCCAGCAGATCGGGACAGGGGGCGGAATCACCCCTCCACTTT.